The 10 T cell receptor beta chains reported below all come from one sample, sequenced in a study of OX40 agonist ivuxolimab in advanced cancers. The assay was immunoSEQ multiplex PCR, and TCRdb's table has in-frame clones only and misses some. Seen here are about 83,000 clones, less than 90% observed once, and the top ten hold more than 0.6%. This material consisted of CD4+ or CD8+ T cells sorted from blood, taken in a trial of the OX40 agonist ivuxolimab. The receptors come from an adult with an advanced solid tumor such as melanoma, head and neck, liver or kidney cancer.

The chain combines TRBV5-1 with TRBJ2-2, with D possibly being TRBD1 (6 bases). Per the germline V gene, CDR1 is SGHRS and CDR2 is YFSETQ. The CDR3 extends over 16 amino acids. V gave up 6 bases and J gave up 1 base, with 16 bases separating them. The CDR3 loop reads CASTLTRTENTGELFF. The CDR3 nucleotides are TGCGCCAGCACCCTGACGCGGACAGAGAACACCGGGGAGCTGTTTTTT.

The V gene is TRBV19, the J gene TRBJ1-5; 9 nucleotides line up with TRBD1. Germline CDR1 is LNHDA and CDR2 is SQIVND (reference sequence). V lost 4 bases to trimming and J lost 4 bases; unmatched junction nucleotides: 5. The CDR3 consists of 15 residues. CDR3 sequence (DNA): TGTGCCAGTAGTACACTACAGGGGGCGAATCAGCCCCAGCATTTT. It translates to CASSTLQGANQPQHF.

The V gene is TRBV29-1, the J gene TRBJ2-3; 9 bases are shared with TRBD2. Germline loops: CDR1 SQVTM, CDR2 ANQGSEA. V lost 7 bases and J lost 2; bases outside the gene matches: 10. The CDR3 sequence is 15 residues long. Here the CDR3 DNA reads TGCAGCGCCCGGGGGTTAGCGGGGGCCACAGATACGCAGTATTTT. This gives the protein CSARGLAGATDTQYF.

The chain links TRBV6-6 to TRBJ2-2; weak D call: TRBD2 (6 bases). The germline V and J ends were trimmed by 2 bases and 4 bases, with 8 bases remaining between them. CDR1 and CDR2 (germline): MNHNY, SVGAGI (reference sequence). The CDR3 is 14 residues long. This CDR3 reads CASSYLGGTGELFF. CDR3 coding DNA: TGTGCCAGCAGTTACCTGGGGGGCACCGGGGAGCTGTTTTTT.

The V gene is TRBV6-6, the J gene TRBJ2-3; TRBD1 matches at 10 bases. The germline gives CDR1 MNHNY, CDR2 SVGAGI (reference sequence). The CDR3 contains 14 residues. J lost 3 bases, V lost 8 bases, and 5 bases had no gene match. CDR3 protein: CASLRDRGTDTQYF. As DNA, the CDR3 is TGTGCCAGCCTCCGGGACAGGGGTACAGATACGCAGTATTTT.

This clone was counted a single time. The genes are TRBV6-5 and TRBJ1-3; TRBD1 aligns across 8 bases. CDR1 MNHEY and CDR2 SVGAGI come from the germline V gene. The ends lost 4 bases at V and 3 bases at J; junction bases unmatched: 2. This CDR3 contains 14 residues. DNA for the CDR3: TGTGCCAGCAGTTTGACAGGGGTTGGAAACACCATATATTTT. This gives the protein CASSLTGVGNTIYF.

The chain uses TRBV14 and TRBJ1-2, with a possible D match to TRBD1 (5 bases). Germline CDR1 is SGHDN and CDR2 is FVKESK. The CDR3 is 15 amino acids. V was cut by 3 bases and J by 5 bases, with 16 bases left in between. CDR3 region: CASSQGVGEFYGYTF. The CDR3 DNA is TGTGCCAGCAGCCAGGGGGTCGGGGAGTTTTATGGCTACACCTTC. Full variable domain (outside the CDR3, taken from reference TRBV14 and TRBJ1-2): EAGVTQFPSHSVIEKGQTVTLRCDPISGHDNLYWYRRVMGKEIKFLLHFVKESKQDESGMPNNRFLAERTGGTYSTLKVQPAELEDSGVYFCASSQGVGEFYGYTFGSGTRLTVV.

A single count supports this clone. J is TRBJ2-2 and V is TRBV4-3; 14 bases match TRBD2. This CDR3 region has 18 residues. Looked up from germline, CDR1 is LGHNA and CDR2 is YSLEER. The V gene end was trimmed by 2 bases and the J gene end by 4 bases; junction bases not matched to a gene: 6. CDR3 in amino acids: CASSQTGTSGGGTGELFF. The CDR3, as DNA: TGCGCCAGCAGCCAAACCGGGACTAGCGGGGGAGGCACCGGGGAGCTGTTTTTT.

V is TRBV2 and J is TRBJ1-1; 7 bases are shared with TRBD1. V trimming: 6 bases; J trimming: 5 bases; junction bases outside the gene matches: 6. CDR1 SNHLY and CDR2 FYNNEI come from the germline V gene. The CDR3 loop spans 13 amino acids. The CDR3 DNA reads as TGTGCCAGCAGAACTCAGGGGGGTACTGAAGCTTTCTTT. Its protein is CASRTQGGTEAFF.

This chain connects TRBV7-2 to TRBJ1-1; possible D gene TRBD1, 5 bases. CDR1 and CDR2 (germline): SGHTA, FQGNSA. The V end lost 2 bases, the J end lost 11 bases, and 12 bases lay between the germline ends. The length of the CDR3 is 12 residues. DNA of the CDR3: TGTGCCAGCAGCTTATATGGGGGTGGGGCTTTCTTT. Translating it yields CASSLYGGGAFF.